This T cell receptor beta chain was identified in a study of T cells in Graves' hyperthyroidism and ophthalmopathy. V lost 3 bases and J lost 2; bases outside the gene matches: 10. The CDR3 runs 16 residues. Germline V gene data show CDR1 as SEHNR and CDR2 as FQNEAQ (reference sequence). RNA transcripts served as the template for amplifying TCR beta CDR3 regions. RT-PCR in the first round (using the HTBI primer set) targeted the TCR CDR3. Each CDR3 protein is one row after TCRdb ran MiXCR on the multiplex PCR reads. The sample contains roughly 740,000 distinct CDR3 sequences, roughly 15% of which appear only once.

This receptor was taken from a man aged 18 to 30 with Graves' hyperthyroidism. V gene TRBV7-9 combines with J gene TRBJ2-7; 7 bases are a match to TRBD1. The sequencing input was blood. CDR3 in amino acids: CASSLAPGQSTYEQYF. The CDR3 DNA reads TGTGCCAGCAGCTTGGCGCCGGGACAGTCAACCTACGAGCAGTACTTC.